The TCR beta chain under discussion was sequenced for a study of response to subunit inactivated influenza vaccine. This clonotype was recorded many times. V dropped 3 bases and J dropped 9 bases, with 21 bases sitting between them. The CDR3 consists of 16 residues. TCRdb used MiXCR to reprocess the RT-PCR reads, holding one entry per CDR3 protein. The table lists 610,000 or so distinct CDR3 sequences, less than 15% of them singletons, with over 8.5% in the top ten. The gene calls are TRBV12-3 or TRBV12-4 and TRBJ2-1; TRBD2 might be the D (6 bases). This receptor was taken from a man aged 50 to 60 who received an inactivated influenza vaccine. The material was PBMCs from blood, obtained 12 days after vaccination. The CDR3 nucleotides are TGTGCCAGCAGTTTCTCCTCTAGCGCCGGGGCAACTGAGCAGTTCTTC. It translates to CASSFSSSAGATEQFF.